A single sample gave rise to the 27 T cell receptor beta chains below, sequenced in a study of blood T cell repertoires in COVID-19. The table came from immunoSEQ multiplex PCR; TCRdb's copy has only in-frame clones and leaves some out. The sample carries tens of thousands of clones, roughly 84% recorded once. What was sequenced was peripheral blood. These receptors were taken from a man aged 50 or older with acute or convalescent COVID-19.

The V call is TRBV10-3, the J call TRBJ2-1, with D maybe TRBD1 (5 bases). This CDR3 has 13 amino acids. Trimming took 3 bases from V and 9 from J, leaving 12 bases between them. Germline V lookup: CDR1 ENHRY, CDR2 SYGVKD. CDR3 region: CAISDQGLGEQFF. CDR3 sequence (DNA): TGTGCCATCAGTGATCAGGGCTTGGGTGAGCAGTTCTTC.

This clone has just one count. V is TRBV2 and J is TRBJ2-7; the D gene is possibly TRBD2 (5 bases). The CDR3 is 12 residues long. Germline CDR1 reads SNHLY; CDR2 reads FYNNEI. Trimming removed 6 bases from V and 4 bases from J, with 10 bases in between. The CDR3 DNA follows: TGTGCCAGCAGAAACTTAGCGTACGAGCAGTACTTC. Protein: CASRNLAYEQYF.

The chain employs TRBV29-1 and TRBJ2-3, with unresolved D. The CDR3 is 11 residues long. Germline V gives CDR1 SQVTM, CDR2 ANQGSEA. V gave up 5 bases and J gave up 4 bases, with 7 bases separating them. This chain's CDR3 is CSVSRADTQYF. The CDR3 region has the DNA TGCAGCGTTAGTCGAGCAGATACGCAGTATTTT.

The CDR3 nucleotides read TGTGCCAGCAGCCAAGAAAGGGTAAGGGACAGGGAAGCCAAAAACATTCAGTACTTC. Translating it yields CASSQERVRDREAKNIQYF. The chain joins TRBV3-1 (or the pseudogene TRBV3-2) to TRBJ2-4; 9 bases map to TRBD1. J was trimmed by 0 bases and V by 0 bases; bases with no gene match: 9. The V gene's germline CDR1 is LGHDT and CDR2 YNNKEL (reference sequence). The CDR3 contains 19 residues.

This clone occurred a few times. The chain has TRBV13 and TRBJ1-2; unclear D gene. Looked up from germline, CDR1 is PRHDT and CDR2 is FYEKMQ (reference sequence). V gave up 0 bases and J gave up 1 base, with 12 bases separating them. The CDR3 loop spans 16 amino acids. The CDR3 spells CASSLGGTYDNYGYTF. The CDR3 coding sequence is TGTGCCAGCAGCTTAGGGGGCACTTATGATAACTATGGCTACACCTTC. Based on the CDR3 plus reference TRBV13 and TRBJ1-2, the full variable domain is AAGVIQSPRHLIKEKRETATLKCYPIPRHDTVYWYQQGPGQDPQFLISFYEKMQSDKGSIPDRFSAQQFSDYHSELNMSSLELGDSALYFCASSLGGTYDNYGYTFGSGTRLTVV.

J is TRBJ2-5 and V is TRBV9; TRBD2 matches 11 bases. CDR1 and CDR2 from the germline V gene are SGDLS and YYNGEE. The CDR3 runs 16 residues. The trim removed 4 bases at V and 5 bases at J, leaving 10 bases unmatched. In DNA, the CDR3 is TGTGCCAGCAGCTTAGGACTAGCGGGCTTCGGGGAGACCCAGTACTTC. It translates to CASSLGLAGFGETQYF.

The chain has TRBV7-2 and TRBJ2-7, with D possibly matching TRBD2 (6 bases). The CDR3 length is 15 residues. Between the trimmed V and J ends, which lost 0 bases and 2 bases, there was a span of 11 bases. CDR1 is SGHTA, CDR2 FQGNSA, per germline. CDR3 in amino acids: CASSLAPGVTYEQYF. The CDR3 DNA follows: TGTGCCAGCAGCTTAGCTCCGGGAGTAACCTACGAGCAGTACTTC.

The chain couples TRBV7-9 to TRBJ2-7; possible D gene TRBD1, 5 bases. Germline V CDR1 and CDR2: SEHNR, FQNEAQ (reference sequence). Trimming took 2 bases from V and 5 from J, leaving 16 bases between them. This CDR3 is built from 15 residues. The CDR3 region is CASSLRGREGHEQYF. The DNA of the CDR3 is TGTGCCAGCAGCTTAAGGGGCAGGGAAGGGCACGAGCAGTACTTC.

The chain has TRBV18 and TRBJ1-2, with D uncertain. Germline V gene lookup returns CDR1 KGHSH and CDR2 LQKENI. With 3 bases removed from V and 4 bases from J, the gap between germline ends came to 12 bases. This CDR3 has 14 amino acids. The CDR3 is CASSPAGVPYGYTF. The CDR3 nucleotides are TGTGCCAGCTCACCCGCCGGGGTCCCCTATGGCTACACCTTC.

The CDR3 region has the DNA TGTGCCAGCAGCTTAGGGGACAGGGGCCCTGAGCAGTACTTC. Protein: CASSLGDRGPEQYF. The rearrangement joins TRBV7-9 to TRBJ2-7; TRBD1 agrees at 10 bases. This CDR3 spans 14 amino acids. CDR1 SEHNR and CDR2 FQNEAQ come from the germline V gene (reference sequence). V lost 1 base, J lost 7 bases, and 4 bases stayed unmatched.

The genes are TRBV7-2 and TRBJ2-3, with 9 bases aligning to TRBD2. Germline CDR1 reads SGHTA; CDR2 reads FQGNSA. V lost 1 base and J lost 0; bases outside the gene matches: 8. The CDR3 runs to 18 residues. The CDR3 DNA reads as TGTGCCAGCAGCTTAGGGGGGACTAGCAGATCTAGCACAGATACGCAGTATTTT. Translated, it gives CASSLGGTSRSSTDTQYF.

The CDR3 sequence: CASSVGASGGVQETQYF. The CDR3 nucleotides are TGTGCCAGCAGCGTAGGTGCCAGCGGGGGGGTGCAAGAGACCCAGTACTTC. V and J are TRBV9 and TRBJ2-5; 10 nucleotides line up with TRBD2. The CDR3 runs to 17 residues. Germline values: CDR1 SGDLS, CDR2 YYNGEE. V gave up 0 bases and J gave up 2 bases; unmatched junction bases: 7.

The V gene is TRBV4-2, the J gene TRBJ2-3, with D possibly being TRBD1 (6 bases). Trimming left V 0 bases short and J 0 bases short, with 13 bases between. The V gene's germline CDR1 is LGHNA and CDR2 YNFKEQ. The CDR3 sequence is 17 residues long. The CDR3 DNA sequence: TGTGCCAGCAGCCAAGATCCAGGGGCCACTAGCACAGATACGCAGTATTTT. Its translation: CASSQDPGATSTDTQYF.

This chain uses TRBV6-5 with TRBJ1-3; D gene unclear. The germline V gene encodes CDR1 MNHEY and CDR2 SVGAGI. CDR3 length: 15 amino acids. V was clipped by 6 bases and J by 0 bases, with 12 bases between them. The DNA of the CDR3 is TGTGCCAGCAGGCCACAGAGCGGCTCTGGAAACACCATATATTTT. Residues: CASRPQSGSGNTIYF.

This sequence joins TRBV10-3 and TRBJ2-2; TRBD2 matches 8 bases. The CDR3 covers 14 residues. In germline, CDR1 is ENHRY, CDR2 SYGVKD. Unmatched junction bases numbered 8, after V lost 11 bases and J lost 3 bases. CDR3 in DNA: TGTGCCGCTCAGGGACTAGACTACACCGGGGAGCTGTTTTTT. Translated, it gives CAAQGLDYTGELFF.

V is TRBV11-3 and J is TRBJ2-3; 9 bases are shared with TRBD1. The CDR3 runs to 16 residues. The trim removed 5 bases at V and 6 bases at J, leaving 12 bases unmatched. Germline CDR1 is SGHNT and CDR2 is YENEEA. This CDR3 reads CASSASFGTGLDTQYF. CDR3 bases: TGTGCCAGCAGCGCATCGTTCGGGACAGGGCTGGATACGCAGTATTTT.

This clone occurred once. CDR3 sequence: CATSENRGYSNQPQHF. In DNA, the CDR3 is TGTGCCACCAGTGAGAACAGGGGTTATAGCAATCAGCCCCAGCATTTT. The chain recombines TRBV24-1 with TRBJ1-5, with 7 bases identical to TRBD1. Germline CDR1 and CDR2: KGHDR and SFDVKD. The V gene end was trimmed by 4 bases and the J gene end by 0 bases; junction bases not matched to a gene: 5. The CDR3 has 16 amino acids.

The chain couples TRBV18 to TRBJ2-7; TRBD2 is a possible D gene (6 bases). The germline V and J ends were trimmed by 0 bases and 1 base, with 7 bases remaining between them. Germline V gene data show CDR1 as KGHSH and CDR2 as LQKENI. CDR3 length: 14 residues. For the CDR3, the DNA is TGTGCCAGCTCACCACCGGAGGGGTCCTACGAGCAGTACTTC. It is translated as CASSPPEGSYEQYF.

CDR3 amino acids: CATSKGQSPEQYF. The CDR3 DNA reads as TGTGCCACCAGTAAGGGACAGTCCCCAGAGCAGTACTTC. V is TRBV24-1 and J is TRBJ2-7; 7 bases are shared with TRBD1. Germline CDR1 KGHDR, CDR2 SFDVKD. Germline trimming cut 6 bases from V and 7 bases from J; bases unmatched to any gene: 8. CDR3 length equals 13 residues.

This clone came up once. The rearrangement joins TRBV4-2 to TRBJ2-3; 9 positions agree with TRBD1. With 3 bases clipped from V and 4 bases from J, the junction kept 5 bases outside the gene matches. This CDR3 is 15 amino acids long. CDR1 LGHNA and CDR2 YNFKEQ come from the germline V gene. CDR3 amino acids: CASSQPGQGSDTQYF. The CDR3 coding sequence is TGTGCCAGCAGCCAGCCGGGACAGGGTTCAGATACGCAGTATTTT.

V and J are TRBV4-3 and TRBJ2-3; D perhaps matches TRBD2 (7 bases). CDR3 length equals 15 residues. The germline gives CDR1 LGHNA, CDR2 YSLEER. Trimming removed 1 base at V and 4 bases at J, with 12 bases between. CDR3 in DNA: TGCGCCAGCAGCCAAGTCTTAGGGGGGGCAGATACGCAGTATTTT. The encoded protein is CASSQVLGGADTQYF.

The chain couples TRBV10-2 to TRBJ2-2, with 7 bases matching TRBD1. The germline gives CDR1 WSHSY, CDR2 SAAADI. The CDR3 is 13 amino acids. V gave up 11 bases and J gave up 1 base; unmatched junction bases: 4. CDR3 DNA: TGCGCCGGGCGGACAGGGAACACCGGGGAGCTGTTTTTT. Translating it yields CAGRTGNTGELFF.

CDR3 nucleotide sequence: TGTGCCAGCAGCCTCTACACAGATACGCAGTATTTT. Amino acids: CASSLYTDTQYF. The chain combines TRBV14 with TRBJ2-3; D unresolved. CDR1 is SGHDN, CDR2 FVKESK, per germline. The CDR3 length is 12 residues. Trimming removed 4 bases at V and 2 bases at J, with 4 bases between.

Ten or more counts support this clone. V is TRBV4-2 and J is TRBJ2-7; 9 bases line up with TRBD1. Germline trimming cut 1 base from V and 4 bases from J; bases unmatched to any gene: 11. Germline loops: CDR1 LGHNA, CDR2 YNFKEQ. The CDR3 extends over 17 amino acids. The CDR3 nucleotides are TGTGCCAGCAGCCAAGGATTAGCCGGGACAGGGCGGTACGAGCAGTACTTC. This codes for CASSQGLAGTGRYEQYF.

This CDR3 reads CASSTGLAGRSDEQFF. In DNA form, the CDR3 reads TGTGCCAGCAGTACTGGACTAGCGGGGAGGAGCGATGAGCAGTTCTTC. The chain recombines TRBV6-2 or TRBV6-3 with TRBJ2-1; 12 bases align to TRBD2. The length of the CDR3 is 16 residues. Germline V gene sequence: CDR1 MNHEY, CDR2 SVGEGT. The J segment lost 8 bases and the V segment lost 5 bases, leaving 10 bases of the junction unmatched.

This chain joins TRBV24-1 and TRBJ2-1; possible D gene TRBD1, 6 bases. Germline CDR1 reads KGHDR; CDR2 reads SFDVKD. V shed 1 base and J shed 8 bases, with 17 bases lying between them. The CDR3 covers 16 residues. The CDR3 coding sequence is TGTGCCACCAGTGATTTCAGGGGCGCCCTTGAGGATGAGCAGTTCTTC. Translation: CATSDFRGALEDEQFF.

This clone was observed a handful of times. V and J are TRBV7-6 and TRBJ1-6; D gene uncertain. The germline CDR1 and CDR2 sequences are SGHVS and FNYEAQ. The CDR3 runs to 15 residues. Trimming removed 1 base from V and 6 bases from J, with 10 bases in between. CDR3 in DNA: TGTGCCAGCAGCTTAGGACGGGTTGGTAATTCACCCCTCCACTTT. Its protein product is CASSLGRVGNSPLHF.